Below, 21 T cell receptor beta chains from the same sample are listed, as sequenced in a study of blood T cells in healthy people across ages. Alongside a J-beta primer mix, a sample-barcoded 5' primer served in a second PCR lasting 7 to 11 cycles. MiXCR was run by TCRdb on the 5' RACE reads, yielding one entry per CDR3 protein. The table records approximately 800,000 distinct CDR3 sequences, about 62% of them present only once. The sequencing input was blood. Every receptor here comes from a man younger than 45 in good health.

The J gene is TRBJ2-4, the V gene TRBV12-3 or TRBV12-4; 8 nucleotides agree with TRBD2. The J segment lost 13 bases and the V segment lost 4 bases, leaving 9 bases of the junction unmatched. This CDR3 is built from 13 residues. This CDR3 is CASSSGTRGEQYF. The CDR3 nucleotides are TGTGCCAGCAGTTCGGGGACTAGAGGGGAGCAGTACTTC.

The chain has TRBV20-1 and TRBJ2-4; a possible D gene is TRBD1 (5 bases). The assigned J gene may be wrong: the sequence end matches TRBJ2-7 better. The length of the CDR3 is 12 residues. From germline, CDR1 is DFQATT and CDR2 SNEGSKA (reference sequence). The CDR3 reads CSARGRVIEQYF. The CDR3 DNA follows: TGCAGTGCTAGGGGCAGGGTGATCGAGCAGTACTTC.

The V gene is TRBV12-3 or TRBV12-4, the J gene TRBJ2-2; 9 bases fit TRBD2. Germline trimming cut 8 bases from V and 6 bases from J; bases unmatched to any gene: 10. The CDR3 has 15 amino acids. The CDR3 sequence: CASASSGAGAGELFF. The CDR3 DNA reads TGTGCCAGCGCATCTAGCGGGGCCGGGGCCGGGGAGCTGTTTTTT.

The CDR3 sequence is CSAKQGRLAKNIQYF. Here the CDR3 DNA reads TGCAGTGCAAAACAGGGTCGGCTAGCCAAAAACATTCAGTACTTC. The chain employs TRBV20-1 and TRBJ2-4, with D maybe TRBD1 (6 bases). CDR1 and CDR2 from the germline V gene are DFQATT and SNEGSKA (reference sequence). CDR3 length: 15 amino acids. V dropped 6 bases and J dropped 0 bases, with 15 bases sitting between them.

The chain combines TRBV18 with TRBJ2-7, with D maybe TRBD2 (5 bases). TRBJ2-5 explains the end of the DNA better; the J call may be wrong. Germline V CDR1 and CDR2: KGHSH, LQKENI. The CDR3 runs to 13 residues. The CDR3 nucleotides are TGTGCCAGCACGAATTCGGAGGTAGAGACCCAGTACTTC. This encodes CASTNSEVETQYF.

The V and J genes are TRBV7-3 and TRBJ1-4; D is unresolved. The CDR3 length is 16 residues. V was pared by 1 base and J by 2 bases, with 11 bases between. CDR1 and CDR2 (germline): SGHTA, FQGTGA. DNA for the CDR3: TGTGCCAGCAGCTTAAACCCGGGAGGGACTAATGAAAAACTGTTTTTT. As protein: CASSLNPGGTNEKLFF.

The chain is built from TRBV15 and TRBJ2-4; 8 bases map to TRBD1. The end of the DNA fits TRBJ2-5 better, so the J call may be wrong. This CDR3 is 13 amino acids long. Germline-derived CDR1 and CDR2 are LNHNV and YYDKDF (reference sequence). The CDR3 DNA sequence: TGTGCCACCAGCGCTACAGGGGGGGAGACCCAGTACTTC. Protein product: CATSATGGETQYF.

This clonotype was observed a handful of times. This chain connects TRBV20-1 to TRBJ2-1; D possibly corresponds to TRBD2 (6 bases). Between the trimmed V and J ends, which lost 2 bases and 3 bases, there was a span of 11 bases. Germline lookup yields CDR1 DFQATT and CDR2 SNEGSKA (reference sequence). The CDR3 spans 14 residues. For the CDR3, the DNA is TGCAGTGCTAGAACCCGGGACTTCTACAATGAGCAGTTCTTC. Amino acid sequence: CSARTRDFYNEQFF.

V usage is TRBV5-1 and J usage is TRBJ2-1, with D possibly TRBD2 on 6 matching bases. CDR1 is SGHRS and CDR2 is YFSETQ in the germline V gene. Deletions cut 4 bases from V and 8 bases from J, with 10 bases between. The CDR3 sequence is 12 residues long. This CDR3 reads CASSRRGYEQFF. The CDR3 region has the DNA TGCGCCAGCAGCCGGCGGGGCTATGAGCAGTTCTTC. The full variable domain, in which reference TRBV5-1 and TRBJ2-1 provide the parts outside the CDR3, is KAGVTQTPRYLIKTRGQQVTLSCSPISGHRSVSWYQQTPGQGLQFLFEYFSETQRNKGNFPGRFSGRQFSNSRSEMNVSTLELGDSALYLCASSRRGYEQFFGPGTRLTVL.

This chain connects TRBV12-3 or TRBV12-4 to TRBJ2-7; D uncertain. CDR3 length: 13 amino acids. Trimming shortened V by 5 bases and J by 0 bases, and 8 bases separated the two germline ends. Written as DNA, the CDR3 is TGTGCCAGCAGTCCGGTGCACTCCTACGAGCAGTACTTC. It yields the protein CASSPVHSYEQYF.

The chain employs TRBV29-1 and TRBJ2-3; no clear D gene. With 2 bases removed from V and 4 bases from J, the gap between germline ends came to 13 bases. This CDR3 comprises 14 residues. CDR1 and CDR2 (germline): SQVTM, ANQGSEA. The CDR3 nucleotides are TGCAGCGTTGAACGAGGAGCTTGGGCAGATACGCAGTATTTT. This encodes CSVERGAWADTQYF.

The genes are TRBV2 and TRBJ2-7; D is perhaps TRBD1 or TRBD2 (6 bases each). The CDR3 has 13 residues. CDR1 is SNHLY and CDR2 is FYNNEI in the germline V gene. V was clipped by 8 bases and J by 1 base, with 12 bases between them. This chain's CDR3 is CASFGGQSYEQYF. CDR3 bases: TGTGCCAGCTTTGGGGGGCAGTCCTACGAGCAGTACTTC.

The chain links TRBV7-8 to TRBJ2-3; 8 positions agree with TRBD2. The V segment lost 1 base and the J segment 2 bases; nucleotides outside the gene matches: 5. Germline V gene data show CDR1 as SGHVS and CDR2 as FQNEAQ. The length of the CDR3 is 16 residues. CDR3 nucleotide sequence: TGTGCCAGCAGCTTAGATAGCGGGGCCGACACAGATACGCAGTATTTT. It codes for CASSLDSGADTDTQYF.

The V gene is TRBV12-3 or TRBV12-4, the J gene TRBJ1-2, with a tentative D call TRBD1 (6 bases). Trimming stripped 3 bases from V and 8 bases from J, with 16 bases between. The CDR3 runs to 14 residues. CDR3 protein: CASSLNRAAGGYTF. The CDR3 nucleotides are TGTGCCAGCAGTTTGAACAGGGCCGCCGGCGGCTACACCTTC.

This clonotype was counted a single time. The chain recombines TRBV4-1 with TRBJ2-1; D possibly corresponds to TRBD2 (5 bases). Trimming left V 4 bases short and J 6 bases short, with 16 bases between. Germline V gene sequence: CDR1 MGHRA, CDR2 YSYEKL. The CDR3 runs to 15 residues. CDR3 loop: CASSPRRGVPNEQFF. The CDR3 DNA sequence: TGCGCCAGCAGCCCACGCCGGGGAGTTCCCAATGAGCAGTTCTTC.

The chain couples TRBV20-1 to TRBJ2-1; possible D gene TRBD2, 7 bases. CDR3 length equals 14 residues. Germline CDR1 and CDR2: DFQATT and SNEGSKA (reference sequence). Trimming took off 3 bases at V and 4 bases at J, with 13 bases between the two ends. The CDR3 spells CSARAGALYNEQFF. In DNA, the CDR3 is TGCAGTGCTAGGGCGGGGGCCCTTTACAATGAGCAGTTCTTC.

The rearrangement links TRBV29-1 to TRBJ2-1; the D call may be TRBD1 or TRBD2 (5 bases each). The CDR3 covers 17 residues. Germline assignment: CDR1 SQVTM and CDR2 ANQGSEA. The germline V and J ends were trimmed by 4 bases and 4 bases, with 23 bases remaining between them. The CDR3 nucleotides read TGCAGCGTTGTGGGGGAGCTTGACGCGCCGGCTTACAATGAGCAGTTCTTC. It encodes CSVVGELDAPAYNEQFF.

The V and J genes are TRBV28 and TRBJ2-6; maybe TRBD1 (5 bases). CDR1 is MDHEN and CDR2 is SYDVKM in the germline V gene. The CDR3 runs 18 residues. Trimming took off 1 base at V and 0 bases at J, with 13 bases between the two ends. The CDR3 region is CASSLLGHLFSGANVLTF. DNA of the CDR3: TGTGCCAGCAGTTTATTAGGACACCTATTCTCTGGGGCCAACGTCCTGACTTTC.

The chain combines TRBV11-2 with TRBJ1-2; 7 bases are a match to TRBD1. The V and J ends lost 6 bases and 8 bases, in that order; junction bases with no gene match: 9. CDR3 length: 13 amino acids. The germline gives CDR1 SGHAT, CDR2 FQNNGV. In nucleotides, the CDR3 is TGTGCCAGCAGATTGACAGGGCTCCAGGGCTACACCTTC. It yields the protein CASRLTGLQGYTF.

This clonotype was recorded many times. The CDR3 loop reads CASSQEGGQETQYF. The CDR3 region has the DNA TGTGCCAGCAGCCAAGAAGGGGGGCAGGAGACCCAGTACTTC. The genes are TRBV4-2 and TRBJ2-5, with D possibly called TRBD1 or TRBD2 (6 bases each). The CDR3 extends over 14 amino acids. CDR1 is LGHNA and CDR2 is YNFKEQ in the germline V gene. Trimming left V 0 bases short and J 5 bases short, with 10 bases between.

The chain is built from TRBV6-6 and TRBJ2-3; 9 bases align to TRBD2. Germline loops: CDR1 MNHNY, CDR2 SVGAGI (reference sequence). The CDR3 consists of 16 residues. V was clipped by 4 bases and J by 1 base; unmatched bases: 6. CDR3 bases: TGTGCCAGCAGTTTAGATAGCGGGGGAGGCACAGATACGCAGTATTTT. This translates into CASSLDSGGGTDTQYF.